This TCR beta chain stems from a study of patients and donors after allogeneic stem cell transplantation. This CDR3 has 17 residues. Trimming took 7 bases from V and 1 from J; bases not matched to a gene: 8. Only a few counts were recorded for this clonotype. TCRdb reprocessed the RT-PCR reads with MiXCR, giving one entry per CDR3 protein. The table shows about 960,000 distinct CDR3 sequences, with roughly 18% occurring only once. The chain has TRBV12-3 or TRBV12-4 and TRBJ2-4; 12 bases align to TRBD1. Sequencing input: blood, either unsorted or a sorted T cell fraction (not recorded which). The TCR was taken from a human donor who was either an allogeneic HSCT recipient or a stem cell or donor lymphocyte infusion donor (not recorded which). It is not recorded whose cells these are; they may come from a transplant donor. The CDR3 coding sequence is TGTGCCAGCACCTGGGACAGGGGGCGCGTGGCCAAAAACATTCAGTACTTC. This gives the protein CASTWDRGRVAKNIQYF.